This T cell receptor (beta chain) was profiled in a study of naive and memory T cell subsets. This clonotype appeared a few times. The antigen is not known. CD4 T cells were positively selected, then CD8 T cells from the CD4-negative fraction. Findings of the study overall: RNA-based TCR counts may shift with T cell activation and differentiation.

Both TRBC1 and TRBC2 were covered by a beta constant-region primer of two equimolar oligonucleotides. TCRdb recomputed calls from the UMI-ligation and nested PCR reads with MiXCR, one row per CDR3 protein. There are tens of thousands of distinct CDR3 sequences in the sample; under 15% occur only once, and roughly 0.84% lies in the top ten. Sequencing was performed on central memory CD4+ T cells from blood. The receptor's source is a human donor in good health.

The CDR3 DNA is TGCGCCAGCAGCCAAAACGGCGGCAACTATGGCTACACCTTC. This gives the protein CASSQNGGNYGYTF. V gene TRBV4-3 combines with J gene TRBJ1-2; D uncertain. The V gene lost 2 bases and the J gene lost 2 bases, with 9 bases spanning the gap. This CDR3 has 14 residues. Germline V lookup: CDR1 LGHNA, CDR2 YSLEER.